This is a list of T cell receptor beta chains from one sample in a study of shared clonotypes between healthy human individuals. The table came from immunoSEQ multiplex PCR; TCRdb's copy has only in-frame clones and leaves some out. The sample records around 1,900,000 clones, 93% being singletons. Sample: naive CD8+ T cells from PBMCs. Receptors originate from a man aged 18 to 30 in good health. Some clones in this sample may be carry-over from other donors' samples. The CDR3 runs from the conserved cysteine through the conserved F or W. The order of the fields is D gene, J gene, clone size, V gene, CDR3 DNA, CDR3 protein. D genes are given only for firm matches. Clone size is given for some rows only: seen once, a few or many times, or a class if the clone is expanded.

>NA|TRBJ2-3|once|TRBV7-3
TGTGCCAGCAGCTTCACAGATACGCAGTATTTT
CASSFTDTQYF
>TRBD1|TRBJ2-1|NA|TRBV7-9
TGTGCCAGCAGCTTAGTAGCCAGGGGGTATGAGCAGTTCTTC
CASSLVARGYEQFF
>NA|TRBJ2-2|NA|TRBV6-5
TGTGCCAGCAGTTCCTCCGACTATATCGGCGGGGAGCTGTTTTTT
CASSSSDYIGGELFF
>NA|TRBJ1-1|NA|TRBV10-3
TGTGCCATCAGTGAGGAGGGGGGCTGGACTGAAGCTTTCTTT
CAISEEGGWTEAFF
>TRBD2|TRBJ2-1|NA|TRBV7-9
TGTGCCAGCAGCCCCTCAGGGGGACTAGCTCGGGCGAGAGATGAGCAGTTCTTC
CASSPSGGLARARDEQFF
>NA|TRBJ2-2|NA|TRBV7-3
TGTGCCAGCAGCTTGTTTGCCGGGGAGCTGTTTTTT
CASSLFAGELFF
>NA|TRBJ1-1|once|TRBV6-5
TGTGCCAGCAGTTATACCGGGGGCACTGAAGCTTTCTTT
CASSYTGGTEAFF
>NA|TRBJ2-1|NA|TRBV27
TGTGCCAGCAGTTTCTTCGCATACAATGAGCAGTTCTTC
CASSFFAYNEQFF
>TRBD1|TRBJ1-4|once|TRBV5-8
TGTGCCAGCAGCCCACCCCAGGGGGGGATTTATGAAAAACTGTTTTTT
CASSPPQGGIYEKLFF
>NA|TRBJ1-5|NA|TRBV21-1
TGTGCCAGCAGCAAAGAAGTAATCGGGCAGATCTATCAGCCCCAGCATTTT
CASSKEVIGQIYQPQHF
>NA|TRBJ2-6|NA|TRBV11-2
TGTGCCAGCAGAATGACCGGTAATCGGGGAGGGGCCAACGTCCTGACTTTC
CASRMTGNRGGANVLTF
>NA|TRBJ1-1|few|TRBV27
TGTGCCAGCAGTTTATCCAGGAACACTGAAGCTTTCTTT
CASSLSRNTEAFF
>NA|TRBJ1-5|NA|TRBV4-1
TGCGCCAGCAGCCAACCTGGGGATAGCAATCAGCCCCAGCATTTT
CASSQPGDSNQPQHF
>NA|TRBJ2-5|NA|TRBV15
TGTGCCACCAGCAGAGGGGCGTCATTAAGGGAGACCCAGTACTTC
CATSRGASLRETQYF
>NA|TRBJ1-2|once|TRBV2
TGTGCCAGCAGTGAAACAGGAGCCGATGGCTACACCTTC
CASSETGADGYTF
>NA|TRBJ1-5|NA|TRBV9
TGTGCCAGCAATGGTGGGGGTAGCAATCAGCCCCAGCATTTT
CASNGGGSNQPQHF
>NA|TRBJ2-7|NA|TRBV5-4
TGTGCCAGCAGCTTATCTACAGGGAGGGGATACGAGCAGTACTTC
CASSLSTGRGYEQYF
>NA|TRBJ2-1|once|TRBV5-5
TGTGCCAGCAGCTTGTGGAGGGGCAATGAGCAGTTCTTC
CASSLWRGNEQFF
>TRBD1|TRBJ1-4|NA|TRBV4-1
TGCGCCAGCAGCCAATCGACAGGGCCGGGCGAAAAACTGTTTTTT
CASSQSTGPGEKLFF
>NA|TRBJ2-1|NA|TRBV27
TGTGCCAGCAGTAAAAATCTAGCCTGGGAGCAGTTCTTC
CASSKNLAWEQFF
>NA|TRBJ2-7|few|TRBV28
TGTGCCAGCAGTCAAGGACACGAGCAGTACTTC
CASSQGHEQYF
>NA|TRBJ1-2|once|TRBV19
TGTGCCAGTACGGCCTTGGCAGGCCCATATGGCTACACCTTC
CASTALAGPYGYTF
>NA|TRBJ1-3|NA|TRBV19
TGTGCCAGTAGTACCGACAGCAGCTCTGGAAACACCATATATTTT
CASSTDSSSGNTIYF
>TRBD1|TRBJ1-5|NA|TRBV7-3
TGTGCCAGCAGCCCGACAGGGTTTGGGCAGCCCCAGCATTTT
CASSPTGFGQPQHF
>NA|TRBJ2-7|NA|TRBV7-8
TGTGCCAGCAGCTTAGATATACTAGCCTACGAGCAGTACTTC
CASSLDILAYEQYF
>TRBD1|TRBJ2-7|NA|TRBV10-1
TGCGCCAGCAGTGAGTCGCGGCAGGGGGCAACCTACGAGCAGTACTTC
CASSESRQGATYEQYF
>NA|TRBJ2-2|NA|TRBV10-3
TGTGCCATCAGTGAGGGACAGATACATACTCGGAACACCGGGGAGCTGTTTTTT
CAISEGQIHTRNTGELFF
>TRBD1|TRBJ2-3|NA|TRBV28
TGTGCCAGCAGTCTAGAGGACAGGGCCGCAGATACGCAGTATTTT
CASSLEDRAADTQYF
>NA|TRBJ2-7|NA|TRBV19
TGTGCCAGTAGCCTACAGGGAACCTCCTACGAGCAGTACTTC
CASSLQGTSYEQYF
>NA|TRBJ2-5|NA|TRBV7-9
TGTGCCAGCAGCTTAAAACGGACCGGATCCGGCGAGACCCAGTACTTC
CASSLKRTGSGETQYF
>NA|TRBJ2-7|NA|TRBV30
TGTGCCTGGACCTGGGCCGCGGCCGGCTCCTACGAGCAGTACTTC
CAWTWAAAGSYEQYF
>NA|TRBJ1-2|NA|TRBV19
TGTGCCAGTAGTCTCCCGGGCTTAATCTATGGCTACACCTTC
CASSLPGLIYGYTF
>NA|TRBJ1-1|few|TRBV4-1
TGCGCCAGCAGCCAACATACCACCGGGAACACTGAAGCTTTCTTT
CASSQHTTGNTEAFF
>NA|TRBJ2-5|NA|TRBV6-1
TGTGCCAGCAGTGCCTACCGGGACCCCACCGCTCAAGAGACCCAGTACTTC
CASSAYRDPTAQETQYF
>TRBD2|TRBJ2-5|NA|TRBV7-9
TGTGCCAGCAGTAAGTCCCTAGCGGGAGGTGAGACCCAGTACTTC
CASSKSLAGGETQYF
>NA|TRBJ2-3|NA|TRBV27
TGTGCCAGTCGGCAGGGGGGGACAGATACGCAGTATTTT
CASRQGGTDTQYF
>NA|TRBJ2-1|NA|TRBV18
TGTGCCAGCTCACAGTGGGACCCGGACAAGTTCTTC
CASSQWDPDKFF
>NA|TRBJ1-1|NA|TRBV6-1
TGTGCCAGCAGTGAAGGGGGGTGGGTCACTGAAGCTTTCTTT
CASSEGGWVTEAFF
>NA|TRBJ2-7|once|TRBV6-1
TGTGCCAGCAGTGAGTTCCGAGGTTACGAGCAGTACTTC
CASSEFRGYEQYF
>NA|TRBJ2-2|NA|TRBV10-3
TGTGCCATCAGAGACCAACCGGGACTGAACACCGGGGAGCTGTTTTTT
CAIRDQPGLNTGELFF
>NA|TRBJ2-7|NA|TRBV9
TGTGCCAGCAGCGTAGCTCAGACAGGTGCCGCCTACGAGCAGTACTTC
CASSVAQTGAAYEQYF
>NA|TRBJ1-5|once|TRBV15
TGTGCCACCAGCCTATCTCGGGATCAGCCCCAGCATTTT
CATSLSRDQPQHF
>TRBD2|TRBJ2-5|NA|TRBV29-1
TGCAGCGTTGTCTTAAGGGCGGGAGGATCTAAAGATGGGACCCAGTACTTC
CSVVLRAGGSKDGTQYF
>NA|TRBJ2-7|NA|TRBV6-1
TGTGCCAGCAGTGAACCCGGGGCGCTCCTCGAGCAGTACTTC
CASSEPGALLEQYF